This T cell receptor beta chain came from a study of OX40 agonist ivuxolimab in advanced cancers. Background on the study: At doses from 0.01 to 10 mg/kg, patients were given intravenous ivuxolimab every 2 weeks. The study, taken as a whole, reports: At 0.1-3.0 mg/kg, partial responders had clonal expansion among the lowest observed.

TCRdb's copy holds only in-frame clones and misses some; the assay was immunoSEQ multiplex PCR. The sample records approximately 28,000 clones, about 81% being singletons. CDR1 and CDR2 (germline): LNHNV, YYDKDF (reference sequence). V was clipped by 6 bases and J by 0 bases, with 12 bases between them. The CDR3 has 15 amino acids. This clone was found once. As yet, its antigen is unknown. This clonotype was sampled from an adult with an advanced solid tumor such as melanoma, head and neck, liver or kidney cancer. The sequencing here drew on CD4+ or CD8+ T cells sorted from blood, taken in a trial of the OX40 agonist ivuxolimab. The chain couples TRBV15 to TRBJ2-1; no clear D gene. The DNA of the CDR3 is TGTGCCACCAGGAGTGGCCGGAACTCCTACAATGAGCAGTTCTTC. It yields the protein CATRSGRNSYNEQFF.